The 4 T cell receptor beta chains below all came from one sample that was sequenced in a study of Graves' ophthalmopathy and Graves' hyperthyroidism. The study amplified TCR beta CDR3 regions using RNA transcripts. After a first-round RT-PCR with HTBI primers, a second-round multiplex PCR was run. One entry per CDR3 protein results from TCRdb running MiXCR on the multiplex PCR reads. The sample consists of 400,000 to 500,000 distinct CDR3 sequences, around 20% of them appearing once. The sequencing input was peripheral blood. All receptors come from a woman aged 18 to 35 with stable Graves' hyperthyroidism.

The table lists this clonotype with many counts. This chain connects TRBV24-1 to TRBJ1-2; D perhaps matches TRBD1 (5 bases). Germline V gene sequence: CDR1 KGHDR, CDR2 SFDVKD. Trimming left V 3 bases short and J 8 bases short, with 12 bases between. There are 13 residues in the CDR3. CDR3 DNA sequence: TGTGCCACCAGTGATCCAGGGAGGAGCGGCTACACCTTC. It is translated as CATSDPGRSGYTF.

The chain uses TRBV6-1 and TRBJ1-2, with 7 nucleotides matching TRBD1. The CDR3 runs to 15 residues. Germline V CDR1 and CDR2: MNHNS, SASEGT. V lost 5 bases and J lost 8; bases outside the gene matches: 14. The chain's CDR3 is CASSPTGEGRRGYTF. The CDR3 coding sequence is TGTGCCAGCAGTCCAACAGGGGAGGGGCGGCGAGGCTACACCTTC.

This clonotype was counted many times. For the CDR3, the DNA is TGTGCCATTGGGACTAGCGGGCGCTCCTACGAGCAGTACTTC. This codes for CAIGTSGRSYEQYF. The chain links TRBV6-2 or TRBV6-3 to TRBJ2-7, with 12 nucleotides matching TRBD2. J gave up 0 bases and V 10 bases, and 4 bases lay outside the gene matches. Per the germline V gene, CDR1 is MNHEY and CDR2 is SVGEGT. The CDR3 is made up of 14 amino acids.

This rearrangement joins TRBV6-1 to TRBJ1-2; perhaps TRBD1 as D (5 bases). The CDR3 sequence is 13 residues long. The germline V gene encodes CDR1 MNHNS and CDR2 SASEGT. V was clipped by 2 bases and J by 8 bases, with 12 bases between them. The CDR3: CASSEQGLDGYTF. CDR3 nucleotide sequence: TGTGCCAGCAGTGAACAGGGTCTGGACGGCTACACCTTC.